This T cell receptor beta chain was found in a study of regulatory T cells. Whole-study findings and limits: Skewed V and J usage and few unique V-J pairs marked patient repertoires, most in Tregs. In CD3G-deficient patients, conventional CD4+ T cells were enriched for hydrophobic CDR3 residues at positions 6 and 7.

The primer mix had 52 TRBV and 13 TRBJ primers. Sequencing was performed with immunoSEQ multiplex PCR; in TCRdb, only in-frame clones are kept and a portion is missing. The table includes about 23,000 clones, over 75% detected once. This clone was observed a single time. Its antigen is still unknown. Autoimmunity was present in every CD3G-deficient patient, worse in two. CD4+ cells were sorted into CD25-high CD127-low regulatory cells and CD25-low CD127-high conventional cells. The sequence derives from a child between 10 and 17 years old with CD3G deficiency. The sequenced sample consisted of conventional CD4+ T cells sorted from blood.

The CDR3 DNA follows: TGTGCCAGCAGAATTGGACAGGGGGGAACTGAAGCTTTCTTT. Translating gives CASRIGQGGTEAFF. V usage is TRBV6-1 and J usage is TRBJ1-1; 10 bases are shared with TRBD1. This CDR3 has 14 residues. J was trimmed by 5 bases and V by 6 bases; bases with no gene match: 6. Germline CDR1 and CDR2: MNHNS and SASEGT.